These 5 T cell receptor beta chains came from one sample sequenced in a study of shared clonotypes between healthy human individuals. TCRdb's copy holds only in-frame clones and misses some; the assay was immunoSEQ multiplex PCR. The table has 1.6 million or so clones, just under 99% seen once. The source material was naive CD4+ T cells sorted from blood. Documented subset: CD45RA+ positively selected. The receptors originated from a young man in good health.

The rearrangement uses TRBV5-1 and TRBJ2-7; 9 positions agree with TRBD2. CDR1 SGHRS and CDR2 YFSETQ come from the germline V gene. CDR3 length: 18 amino acids. The junction had 13 bases not matched to a gene; V was cut back by 2 bases and J by 1 base. Written as DNA, the CDR3 is TGCGCCAGCAGCTTACCCTCGGGACTAGCTTATTCATCCTACGAGCAGTACTTC. Its protein is CASSLPSGLAYSSYEQYF.

V usage is TRBV5-6 and J usage is TRBJ2-1; D not resolved. V was clipped by 0 bases and J by 9 bases, with 10 bases between them. The germline V gene encodes CDR1 SGHDT and CDR2 YYEEEE. This CDR3 contains 13 residues. CDR3 nucleotides: TGTGCCAGCAGCTTGGTGGTCTCTGGTGAGCAGTTCTTC. It codes for CASSLVVSGEQFF.

The CDR3 DNA reads as TGTGCCAGTAGTATCCCCCCGCCTAGGTACGAGCAGTACTTC. It specifies CASSIPPPRYEQYF. The gene calls are TRBV19 and TRBJ2-7, with no clear D. This CDR3 is built from 14 residues. Trimming left V 3 bases short and J 4 bases short, with 13 bases between. Germline-derived CDR1 and CDR2 are LNHDA and SQIVND (reference sequence).

This clone was seen only once. V and J are TRBV7-3 and TRBJ2-5, with 8 bases matching TRBD1. The CDR3 is made up of 14 amino acids. Trimming at V came to 5 bases and at J to 4 bases, leaving 6 bases not matched to a gene. CDR1 and CDR2 (germline): SGHTA, FQGTGA. The CDR3 DNA sequence: TGTGCCAGCAGCCCAGGGGGCACGGGAGAGACCCAGTACTTC. It codes for CASSPGGTGETQYF.

J is TRBJ2-7 and V is TRBV19, with unresolved D. Trimming shortened V by 3 bases and J by 2 bases, and 11 bases separated the two germline ends. From germline, CDR1 is LNHDA and CDR2 SQIVND (reference sequence). This CDR3 is 14 amino acids long. The CDR3 spells CASSIELPPYEQYF. The CDR3 region has the DNA TGTGCCAGTAGTATCGAACTCCCCCCCTACGAGCAGTACTTC. Complete variable domain (other parts from reference TRBV19 and TRBJ2-7): DGGITQSPKYLFRKEGQNVTLSCEQNLNHDAMYWYRQDPGQGLRLIYYSQIVNDFQKGDIAEGYSVSREKKESFPLTVTSAQKNPTAFYLCASSIELPPYEQYFGPGTRLTVT.